Sequencing of this T cell receptor (beta chain) was carried out in a study of blood T cell repertoires in COVID-19 (dated by TCRdb to about 2020). For the study in its entirety: Samples covering the acute and convalescent phases of COVID-19 were provided by collaborators in the United States, Italy and Spain. The material from the prospective study consisted of cDNA or gDNA derived from T cells, B-cell-depleted T cells, or PBMCs. HLA class I and class II types, where available, came from metadata supplied by the sample provider rather than from assay-based typing. Samples were obtained from the ongoing ImmuneRACE study (first 160 participants) and from approximately 1,200 subjects provided by 6 global collaborators. Nearly every sample came with metadata listing a de-identified subject ID, COVID-19 status, age in years and sex. The repertoires were made available in a free public database intended to serve as a resource for research on the immune response to SARS-CoV-2. Deeply sampled blood TCRbeta repertoires from subjects exposed to, actively infected with, or recovered from COVID-19 were included in the dataset. Results and caveats for the whole study, not just this receptor: The quantity of clinical and demographic metadata differed by source and by participant and was supplied without curation.

For this clone: Its specific antigen is unknown. No much larger clone exists at a distance of one base, and base qualities are not known.

The V end loses 2 bases and the J end loses 4 bases, and a stretch of 8 bases separates them. Including cysteine and phenylalanine, the CDR3 has 13 amino acids. Of the read, only the CDR3 DNA is kept; its 39 bases are in frame from base 1. TCRbeta CDR3 regions were amplified from genomic DNA using the immunoSEQ Assay, a bias-controlled multiplex PCR. The authors processed their data as follows. Within the assay, amplification of reference gene primers was used to estimate how many nucleated cells each sample contained. To quantify the absolute abundance of each unique TCRbeta CDR3 rearrangement, sequence reads were collapsed and filtered. For each sample, productive Simpson clonality was calculated as the square root of Simpson's diversity index across productive rearrangements. Imported from immuneACCESS, the table was reduced by TCRdb to in-frame sequences with V and J called. These copies leave out some clones; in studies compared against another copy, an unresolved V gene accounts for under half, and the cause of the remainder is not known. That table gives V, J and clone size, and the DNA gave D and trimming. Across this sample there are tens of thousands of clones, with about 83% seen only once. The ten largest clones add up to approximately 3.6% of the sample.

Collaborating institutions collected whole blood in K2EDTA tubes following their own protocols. For TCRbeta analysis, collaborators shipped samples as frozen whole blood, isolated PBMCs, or DNA extracted from either of those sample types. Sequencing was carried out using peripheral blood. Recombination connected TRBV12-3 or TRBV12-4 to TRBJ2-5; the D gene assignment is ambiguous. The sequence derives from a woman older than 75 with acute or convalescent COVID-19. The DNA is as follows: TGTGCCAGCAGTTTAACCCGCGGAGAGACCCAGTACTTC. It translates to CASSLTRGETQYF.